Listed below are T cell receptor beta chains from one sample, sequenced in a study of shared clonotypes between healthy human individuals. Only in-frame clones appear in the TCRdb table, and some are missing; sequencing was by immunoSEQ multiplex PCR. The sample lists a few hundred thousand clones; 77% were seen once. Sequencing was performed on PBMCs. The receptors originated from a woman aged 40 to 50 in good health. Some clones in this sample may be carry-over from other donors' samples. Both conserved end residues are part of each CDR3. The D gene is left open where the match is weak. Clone size is shown for a subset of rows, as once, few, many or a class of expanded clone.

cdr3_nt | cdr3_aa | d_call | clone_size | j_call | v_call | cdr3_length
TGTGCCATCAGATCGCCAGGGGGTCAGCCCCAGCATTTT | CAIRSPGGQPQHF | TRBD1 | - | TRBJ1-5 | TRBV10-3 | 13
TGTGCCAGCAGTCCTCCGGGGATGACTAATGAAAAACTGTTTTTT | CASSPPGMTNEKLFF | - | - | TRBJ1-4 | TRBV28 | 15
TGTGCCAGCTCACCAGGGACAGCCGTAGTGGAGCAGTACTTC | CASSPGTAVVEQYF | TRBD1 | - | TRBJ2-5 | TRBV18 | 14
TGTGCCAGCAGCGTAGACTGGGACAGCAATCAGCCCCAGCATTTT | CASSVDWDSNQPQHF | - | once | TRBJ1-5 | TRBV9 | 15
TGTGCCAGCAGCTTGAGGGACAGATACGAGCAGTACTTC | CASSLRDRYEQYF | TRBD1 | - | TRBJ2-7 | TRBV5-6 | 13
TGTGCCAGCGTTCAGAGCTCTGGAAACACCATATATTTT | CASVQSSGNTIYF | - | - | TRBJ1-3 | TRBV2 | 13
TGTGCCAGCAGCTTGGAAGGCGGGGGTTCACCCCTCCACTTT | CASSLEGGGSPLHF | - | - | TRBJ1-6 | TRBV5-4 | 14
TGTGCCAGCGGTTGGGGGACACATGGCTACACCTTC | CASGWGTHGYTF | - | - | TRBJ1-2 | TRBV27 | 12
TGCGCCAGCAGCCAGGGTAAGCCAGGGGGCGGAATCGGGGAGCTGTTTTTT | CASSQGKPGGGIGELFF | TRBD1 | few | TRBJ2-2 | TRBV4-3 | 17
TGTGCCAGCAGTTACTCCCGAGGCTCCCCCTACGAGCAGTACTTC | CASSYSRGSPYEQYF | - | - | TRBJ2-7 | TRBV6-6 | 15
TGCGCCAGCAGCTTAGGCAGTCGGACTACTAGGGAAAAACTGTTTTTT | CASSLGSRTTREKLFF | - | - | TRBJ1-4 | TRBV5-1 | 16
TGTGCCAGCAGCTACGGGGCGCGCCCCGCGTGGGAGCAGTACTTC | CASSYGARPAWEQYF | - | - | TRBJ2-7 | TRBV6-5 | 15
TGTGCCAGCAGTGAATTGAGAGCGGAGATTTACACTGAAGCTTTCTTT | CASSELRAEIYTEAFF | - | - | TRBJ1-1 | TRBV25-1 | 16
TGTGCCTGGAGTGTACAGCCCTATGGCTACACCTTC | CAWSVQPYGYTF | - | few | TRBJ1-2 | TRBV30 | 12
TGTGCCAGTAGTCCAACCGGGACAGGGCGAGAGACCCAGTACTTC | CASSPTGTGRETQYF | TRBD1 | once | TRBJ2-5 | TRBV19 | 15
TGTGCCAGCAGCTTAGTCCCCCCAACCACGGCTACAGATACGCAGTATTTT | CASSLVPPTTATDTQYF | - | - | TRBJ2-3 | TRBV7-3 | 17
TGTGCTAGTGGGTACGGGGCAGGGCAGGGCACTGAAGCTTTCTTT | CASGYGAGQGTEAFF | - | - | TRBJ1-1 | TRBV12-5 | 15
TGCAGCTATCCCGGGACAGCGTACAATGAGCAGTTCTTC | CSYPGTAYNEQFF | TRBD1 | - | TRBJ2-1 | TRBV29-1 | 13
TGCGCCAGCAGCCTGGGCCTGGGACAGTTGAACACTGAAGCTTTCTTT | CASSLGLGQLNTEAFF | TRBD1 | many | TRBJ1-1 | TRBV5-1 | 16
TGCGCCAGCAGTCGGGACAGGGGGCCCTACGAGCAGTACTTC | CASSRDRGPYEQYF | TRBD1 | - | TRBJ2-7 | TRBV4-1 | 14
TGTGCCCCACCCCCAGGGTACTACGAGCAGTACTTC | CAPPPGYYEQYF | - | few | TRBJ2-7 | TRBV30 | 12
TGTGCCAGCAGTGGACTTGGCGGAAGCTACAATGAGCAGTTCTTC | CASSGLGGSYNEQFF | - | - | TRBJ2-1 | TRBV28 | 15
TGTGCCAGCAGCCAAGCAGGGTCCAATCAGCCCCAGCATTTT | CASSQAGSNQPQHF | - | - | TRBJ1-5 | TRBV14 | 14
TGTGCCAGCAGTTCGCACACAGGGGGTAACTATGGCTACACCTTC | CASSSHTGGNYGYTF | TRBD1 | - | TRBJ1-2 | TRBV25-1 | 15
TGTGCCATCAGTGGAGCGGGAGATGCCCTTGGGACCCAGTACTTC | CAISGAGDALGTQYF | TRBD2 | many | TRBJ2-5 | TRBV10-3 | 15